This T cell receptor beta chain came from a study of T cells after yellow fever vaccination. Study as a whole: Each low-cell-number fraction was prepared by means of SMART-Seq v4 Ultra Low Input.

Via MiXCR, TCRdb re-called the 5' RACE reads, giving one row per CDR3 protein. The sample consists of around 600,000 distinct CDR3 sequences, 9% to 15% of them appearing once. J lost 8 bases, V lost 6 bases, and 11 bases had no gene match. This CDR3 is 14 amino acids long. Germline CDR1 DFQATT, CDR2 SNEGSKA (reference sequence). This sequence joins TRBV20-1 and TRBJ1-2; 11 bases map to TRBD1. The TCR originated in a man younger than 45 who received the YFV17D yellow fever vaccine. Sequencing used PBMCs, obtained on the day of the yellow fever booster vaccination. The CDR3 sequence: CSATPRTGGAGYTF. The CDR3 DNA follows: TGCAGTGCCACGCCTAGGACAGGGGGCGCGGGCTACACCTTC.